This TCR beta chain appears in the sequencing data of a study of post-analysis software for immune sequencing data. For the study at large: Patients had relapsing-remitting, secondary progressive or progressive-relapsing multiple sclerosis; some lacked subtype.

Incorporated into the TCR beta cDNA libraries were unique molecular identifiers, which served to reduce PCR and sequencing biases. T cells numbering roughly 1 to 10 million yielded roughly 0.5 million cDNA molecules. TCRdb recomputed calls from the PCR reads with MiXCR, one row per CDR3 protein. The sample has fewer than 850,000 distinct CDR3 sequences, 25% to 30% seen once. The clonotype originates from a girl under 18 with multiple sclerosis. The sample comprised blood.

This chain's CDR3 is CASSNQGAVNEKLFF. The CDR3 region has the DNA TGTGCCAGCAGCAACCAGGGGGCGGTTAATGAAAAACTGTTTTTT. The rearrangement links TRBV7-2 to TRBJ1-4; TRBD1 matches at 8 bases. The germline V gene has CDR1 SGHTA and CDR2 FQGNSA. The V segment lost 5 bases and the J segment 4 bases; nucleotides outside the gene matches: 6. The CDR3 runs to 15 residues.